These 23 T cell receptor beta chains were all obtained from the same sample, sequenced in a study of cytomegalovirus exposure and HLA in healthy donors. It was with 60 Vbeta and 13 Jbeta primers that the PCR ran. Method: immunoSEQ multiplex PCR; TCRdb's copy keeps in-frame clones and lacks some. The sample has roughly 150,000 clones; roughly 74% are singletons. Sequencing was carried out using PBMCs. The receptors were sampled from a woman aged 35 to 49 in good health and CMV-seropositive.

This chain uses TRBV9 with TRBJ2-3; no firm D call. V lost 0 bases to trimming and J lost 2 bases, with 10 bases between them. The CDR3 spans 15 residues. Germline CDR1 and CDR2: SGDLS and YYNGEE. CDR3 amino acids: CASSVVGSSTDTQYF. The CDR3 nucleotides read TGTGCCAGCAGCGTAGTTGGCTCCTCCACAGATACGCAGTATTTT.

For the CDR3, the DNA is TGCGCCAGCAGCTTCTCGACAGGGGGCGTTGAGACCCAGTACTTC. This encodes CASSFSTGGVETQYF. The chain joins TRBV5-1 to TRBJ2-5, with 10 bases aligning to TRBD1. CDR1 is SGHRS and CDR2 is YFSETQ in the germline V gene. The CDR3 has 15 residues. J was trimmed by 5 bases and V by 2 bases; bases with no gene match: 6.

This clone was detected once. V is TRBV29-1 and J is TRBJ2-1; D not resolved. The length of the CDR3 is 12 residues. From germline, CDR1 is SQVTM and CDR2 ANQGSEA. The V gene lost 7 bases and the J gene lost 5 bases, with 12 bases spanning the gap. The CDR3 DNA reads TGCAGCGCGGCGGAGCCCCACAATGAGCAGTTCTTC. Translating gives CSAAEPHNEQFF.

The chain is built from TRBV7-8 and TRBJ2-2; 10 nucleotides line up with TRBD2. J gave up 8 bases and V 1 base, and 1 base lay outside the gene matches. CDR3 size: 14 residues. Germline CDR1 is SGHVS and CDR2 is FQNEAQ. The CDR3 bases are TGTGCCAGCAGCTTAGTACTAGCGGGGGGGGAGCTGTTTTTT. Its translation is CASSLVLAGGELFF.

The chain is built from TRBV6-5 and TRBJ2-7, with 9 bases aligning to TRBD2. Trimming cost V 2 bases and J 9 bases; bases outside gene matches: 11. The germline V gene has CDR1 MNHEY and CDR2 SVGAGI. The CDR3 has 15 residues. The CDR3 sequence: CASSYRLAGLSGQYF. The CDR3 DNA reads TGTGCCAGCAGTTACCGCCTAGCGGGGCTTTCGGGGCAGTACTTC.

CDR3 region: CASSRDFKGTDTQYF. The CDR3 DNA reads as TGTGCCAGCAGTCGGGACTTCAAAGGGACAGATACGCAGTATTTT. The rearrangement links TRBV6-6 to TRBJ2-3; the D gene is possibly TRBD2 (6 bases). CDR3 length: 15 residues. Trimming took off 5 bases at V and 3 bases at J, with 15 bases between the two ends. Germline lookup yields CDR1 MNHNY and CDR2 SVGAGI (reference sequence).

The gene calls are TRBV18 and TRBJ2-2; TRBD1 matches 12 bases. There are 17 residues in the CDR3. Germline V gives CDR1 KGHSH, CDR2 LQKENI. The J segment lost 7 bases and the V segment lost 5 bases, leaving 11 bases of the junction unmatched. CDR3 sequence reads: CASSSGTGTGGHGELFF. As DNA, the CDR3 is TGTGCCAGCTCATCAGGAACCGGGACAGGGGGCCACGGGGAGCTGTTTTTT. Based on the CDR3 plus reference TRBV18 and TRBJ2-2, the full variable domain is NAGVMQNPRHLVRRRGQEARLRCSPMKGHSHVYWYRQLPEEGLKFMVYLQKENIIDESGMPKERFSAEFPKEGPSILRIQQVVRGDSAAYFCASSSGTGTGGHGELFFGEGSRLTVL.

V gene TRBV4-1 combines with J gene TRBJ1-4; tentative D call: TRBD1 (5 bases). There are 14 residues in the CDR3. Germline loops: CDR1 MGHRA, CDR2 YSYEKL. Trimming pared 3 bases from V and 10 bases from J, leaving 15 bases between. The chain's CDR3 is CASSQPAGEAKLFF. The CDR3 region has the DNA TGCGCCAGCAGCCAGCCGGCGGGGGAGGCAAAACTGTTTTTT.

The rearrangement links TRBV30 to TRBJ2-3, with 9 bases fitting TRBD2. This CDR3 comprises 14 residues. Germline V gene data show CDR1 as GTSNPN and CDR2 as SVGIG (reference sequence). The V and J ends lost 4 bases and 2 bases, in that order; junction bases with no gene match: 4. CDR3 protein: CAWNRLAVTDTQYF. In DNA form, the CDR3 reads TGTGCCTGGAACCGACTAGCGGTCACAGATACGCAGTATTTT.

The V and J genes are TRBV11-3 and TRBJ2-7; 7 bases are shared with TRBD2. This CDR3 comprises 14 residues. Germline V CDR1 and CDR2: SGHNT, YENEEA. The trim removed 3 bases at V and 0 bases at J, leaving 2 bases unmatched. The CDR3 is CASSLGGSSYEQYF. The CDR3 bases are TGTGCCAGCAGCTTGGGCGGGAGCTCCTACGAGCAGTACTTC.

The chain has TRBV28 and TRBJ2-5; D uncertain. The CDR3 totals 13 residues. Germline lookup yields CDR1 MDHEN and CDR2 SYDVKM. V was pared by 6 bases and J by 2 bases, with 10 bases between. CDR3 DNA sequence: TGTGCCAGCAGCCCAACTAATCAAGAGACCCAGTACTTC. Its protein product is CASSPTNQETQYF.

In its sample, this clone was seen a few times. The chain couples TRBV5-4 to TRBJ2-2; 8 nucleotides match TRBD2. The CDR3 contains 16 residues. Germline assignment: CDR1 SGHNT and CDR2 YYREEE (reference sequence). V trimming: 4 bases; J trimming: 2 bases; junction bases outside the gene matches: 7. The CDR3 coding sequence is TGTGCCAGCAGCCCAGCGGGGGCGGTTAACACCGGGGAGCTGTTTTTT. Protein product: CASSPAGAVNTGELFF. The full variable domain, its missing parts supplied by reference TRBV5-4 and TRBJ2-2, is ETGVTQSPTHLIKTRGQQVTLRCSSQSGHNTVSWYQQALGQGPQFIFQYYREEENGRGNFPPRFSGLQFPNYSSELNVNALELDDSALYLCASSPAGAVNTGELFFGEGSRLTVL.

The genes are TRBV15 and TRBJ1-5; 10 nucleotides match TRBD1. This CDR3 is 16 amino acids long. Per germline, CDR1 LNHNV and CDR2 YYDKDF (reference sequence). J was trimmed by 3 bases and V by 4 bases; bases with no gene match: 6. In DNA form, the CDR3 reads TGTGCCACCAGCACCAGGGACAGGGGCACCAATCAGCCCCAGCATTTT. This sequence encodes CATSTRDRGTNQPQHF.

This clone came up a few times. The chain couples TRBV29-1 to TRBJ2-5; 7 bases line up with TRBD1. The DNA end favors TRBJ2-7, so the J call may be wrong. Looked up from germline, CDR1 is SQVTM and CDR2 is ANQGSEA. The CDR3 is 13 residues long. CDR3 residues: CSVRTGGSYEQYF. The CDR3 bases are TGCAGCGTAAGGACAGGAGGCTCCTACGAGCAGTACTTC.

The rearrangement uses TRBV23-1 and TRBJ2-7; D unclear. TRBV23-1 is assigned to the ORF class and has an uncertain function. Between the trimmed V and J ends, which lost 0 bases and 2 bases, there was a span of 17 bases. The CDR3 sequence is 17 residues long. CDR3 nucleotides: TGCGCCAGCAGTCAATCGGGTGCCAGCACTATACCCTACGAGCAGTACTTC. It codes for CASSQSGASTIPYEQYF.

V usage is TRBV15 and J usage is TRBJ2-2, with a tentative D call TRBD2 (6 bases). V was pared by 7 bases and J by 4 bases, with 16 bases between. The germline gives CDR1 LNHNV, CDR2 YYDKDF (reference sequence). There are 15 residues in the CDR3. The DNA for the CDR3 is TGTGCCACCACCCAAGGAGGGAGGACCACCGGGGAGCTGTTTTTT. It encodes CATTQGGRTTGELFF.

This clone has a single count. This chain links TRBV5-1 with TRBJ1-1, with no clear D. The CDR3 is made up of 15 amino acids. Germline CDR1 and CDR2: SGHRS and YFSETQ. V lost 0 bases and J lost 1, with 10 bases in between. The CDR3 DNA is TGCGCCAGCAGCTTGGAGGTACCGGGGAACACTGAAGCTTTCTTT. Its protein is CASSLEVPGNTEAFF.

The J gene is TRBJ2-3, the V gene TRBV5-1; 13 bases are a match to TRBD2. The CDR3 has 15 amino acids. CDR1 and CDR2 from the germline V gene are SGHRS and YFSETQ. J lost 4 bases, V lost 4 bases, and 3 bases had no gene match. The CDR3 DNA follows: TGCGCCAGCAGCGGACTAGCGGGAGTGGCAGATACGCAGTATTTT. This codes for CASSGLAGVADTQYF.

The rearrangement joins TRBV5-1 to TRBJ2-1, with 8 bases identical to TRBD2. This CDR3 has 16 residues. Per germline, CDR1 SGHRS and CDR2 YFSETQ. J lost 5 bases, V lost 6 bases, and 13 bases had no gene match. This CDR3 reads CASTDSGRLRDNEQFF. The DNA for the CDR3 is TGCGCCAGCACGGACAGCGGGAGATTAAGAGACAATGAGCAGTTCTTC.

The chain employs TRBV4-1 and TRBJ2-5, with 9 nucleotides matching TRBD2. Gene TRBJ2-7 matches the end of the DNA better, so the J call may be wrong. The CDR3 spans 15 residues. Germline CDR1 is MGHRA and CDR2 is YSYEKL. The DNA of the CDR3 is TGCGCCAGCAGCCAAGGACTAGCGGTTTTTTACGAGCAGTACTTC. It translates to CASSQGLAVFYEQYF.

The V call is TRBV11-2, the J call TRBJ2-5, with 7 nucleotides matching TRBD1. The CDR3 extends over 14 amino acids. Trimming at V came to 0 bases and at J to 13 bases, leaving 11 bases not matched to a gene. Looked up from germline, CDR1 is SGHAT and CDR2 is FQNNGV. The CDR3 protein is CASSLEGTALYSYF. The CDR3 DNA follows: TGTGCCAGCAGCTTAGAGGGGACAGCGCTTTATTCGTACTTC.

This clone was seen a handful of times. The rearrangement uses TRBV9 and TRBJ1-5; D unclear. Germline values: CDR1 SGDLS, CDR2 YYNGEE. The CDR3 has 13 residues. V lost 3 bases and J lost 0, with 4 bases in between. The CDR3 nucleotides are TGTGCCAGCAGCGCCAATAGCAATCAGCCCCAGCATTTT. Translation gives CASSANSNQPQHF.

The V gene is TRBV2, the J gene TRBJ2-7, with 9 bases fitting TRBD1. The CDR3 length is 15 residues. Germline V gene lookup returns CDR1 SNHLY and CDR2 FYNNEI. Trimming cost V 3 bases and J 5 bases; bases outside gene matches: 8. CDR3 residues: CASSDVGQGIHEQYF. Written as DNA, the CDR3 is TGTGCCAGCAGTGATGTAGGACAGGGGATCCACGAGCAGTACTTC. The full variable domain, with the rest looked up from reference TRBV2 and TRBJ2-7, is EPEVTQTPSHQVTQMGQEVILRCVPISNHLYFYWYRQILGQKVEFLVSFYNNEISEKSEIFDDQFSVERPDGSNFTLKIRSTKLEDSAMYFCASSDVGQGIHEQYFGPGTRLTVT.